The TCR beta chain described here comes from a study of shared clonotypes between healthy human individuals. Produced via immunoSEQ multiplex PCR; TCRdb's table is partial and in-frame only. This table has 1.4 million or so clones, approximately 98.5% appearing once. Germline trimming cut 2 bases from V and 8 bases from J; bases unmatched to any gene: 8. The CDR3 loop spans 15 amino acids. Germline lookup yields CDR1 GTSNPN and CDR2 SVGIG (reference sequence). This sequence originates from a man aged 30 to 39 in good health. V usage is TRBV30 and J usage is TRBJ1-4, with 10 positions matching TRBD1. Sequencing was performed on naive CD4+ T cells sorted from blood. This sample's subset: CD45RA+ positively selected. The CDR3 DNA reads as TGTGCCTGGAGTATACGGACAGGGGGAGGGGAAAAACTGTTTTTT. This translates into CAWSIRTGGGEKLFF. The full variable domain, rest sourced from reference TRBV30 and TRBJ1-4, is SQTIHQWPATLVQPVGSPLSLECTVEGTSNPNLYWYRQAAGRGLQLLFYSVGIGQISSEVPQNLSASRPQDRQFILSSKKLLLSDSGFYLCAWSIRTGGGEKLFFGSGTQLSVL.